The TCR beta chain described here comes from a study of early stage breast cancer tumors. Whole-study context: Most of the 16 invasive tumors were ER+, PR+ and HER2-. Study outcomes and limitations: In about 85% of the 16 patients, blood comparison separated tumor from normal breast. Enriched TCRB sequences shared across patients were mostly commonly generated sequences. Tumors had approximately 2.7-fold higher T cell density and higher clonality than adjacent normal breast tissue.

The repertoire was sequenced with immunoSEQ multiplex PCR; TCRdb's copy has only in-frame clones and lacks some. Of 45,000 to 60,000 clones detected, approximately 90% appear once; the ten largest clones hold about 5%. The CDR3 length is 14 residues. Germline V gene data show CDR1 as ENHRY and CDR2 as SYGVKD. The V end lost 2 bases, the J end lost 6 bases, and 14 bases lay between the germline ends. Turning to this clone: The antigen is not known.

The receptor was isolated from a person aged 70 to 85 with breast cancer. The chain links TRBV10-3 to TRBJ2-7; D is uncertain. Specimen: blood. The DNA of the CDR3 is TGTGCCATCAGTGAGGCGGCTCCCTATGGCGAGCAGTACTTC. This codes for CAISEAAPYGEQYF.